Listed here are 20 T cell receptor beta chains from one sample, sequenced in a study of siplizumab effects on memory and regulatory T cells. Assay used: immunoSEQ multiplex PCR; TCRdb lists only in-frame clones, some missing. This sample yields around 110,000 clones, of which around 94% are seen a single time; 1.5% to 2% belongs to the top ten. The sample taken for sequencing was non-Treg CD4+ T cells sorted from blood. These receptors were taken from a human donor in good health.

In nucleotides, the CDR3 is TGCGCCAGCAGCATAGGACAGTCGCAAGAGACCCAGTACTTC. Its protein is CASSIGQSQETQYF. The chain combines TRBV5-1 with TRBJ2-5, with TRBD1 as a possible D gene (6 bases). CDR3 size: 14 residues. V was cut by 4 bases and J by 2 bases, with 12 bases left in between. Per germline, CDR1 SGHRS and CDR2 YFSETQ.

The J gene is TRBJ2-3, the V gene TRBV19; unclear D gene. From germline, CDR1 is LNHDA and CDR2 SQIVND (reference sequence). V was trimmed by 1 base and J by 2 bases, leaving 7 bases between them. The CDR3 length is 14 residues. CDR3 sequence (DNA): TGTGCCAGTAGTATAGCAGGAGTCACAGATACGCAGTATTTT. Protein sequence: CASSIAGVTDTQYF.

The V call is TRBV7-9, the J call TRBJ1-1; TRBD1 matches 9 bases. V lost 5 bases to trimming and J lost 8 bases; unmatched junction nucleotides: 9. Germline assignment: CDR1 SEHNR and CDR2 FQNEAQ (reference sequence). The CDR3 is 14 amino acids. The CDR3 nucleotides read TGTGCCAGCAGCGTTGGACAGGGGAGTGGGGAAGCTTTCTTT. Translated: CASSVGQGSGEAFF.

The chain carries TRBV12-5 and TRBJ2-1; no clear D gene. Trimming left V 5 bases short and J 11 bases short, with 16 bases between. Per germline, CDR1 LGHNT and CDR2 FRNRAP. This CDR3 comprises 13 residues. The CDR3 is CASGPLGWEKQFF. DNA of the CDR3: TGTGCTAGTGGTCCCCTGGGGTGGGAAAAGCAGTTCTTC. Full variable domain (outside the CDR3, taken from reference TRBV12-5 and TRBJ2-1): DARVTQTPRHKVTEMGQEVTMRCQPILGHNTVFWYRQTMMQGLELLAYFRNRAPLDDSGMPKDRFSAEMPDATLATLKIQPSEPRDSAVYFCASGPLGWEKQFFGPGTRLTVL.

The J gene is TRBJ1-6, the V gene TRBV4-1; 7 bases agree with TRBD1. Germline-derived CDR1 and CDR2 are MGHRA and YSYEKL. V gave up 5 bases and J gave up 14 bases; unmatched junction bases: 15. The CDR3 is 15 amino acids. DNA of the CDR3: TGCGCCAGCAGCGCACCCGGGACAGTCCGTCCGGCCCTCCACTTT. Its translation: CASSAPGTVRPALHF.

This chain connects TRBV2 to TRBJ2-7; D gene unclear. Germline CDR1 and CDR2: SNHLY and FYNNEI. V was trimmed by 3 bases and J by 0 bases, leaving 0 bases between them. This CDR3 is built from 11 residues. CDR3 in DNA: TGTGCCAGCAGTGACTCCTACGAGCAGTACTTC. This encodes CASSDSYEQYF.

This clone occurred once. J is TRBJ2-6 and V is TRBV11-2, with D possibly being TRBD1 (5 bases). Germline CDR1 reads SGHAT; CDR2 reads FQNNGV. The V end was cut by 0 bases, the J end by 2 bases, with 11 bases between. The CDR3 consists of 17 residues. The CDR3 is CASSLEGRAAGANVLTF. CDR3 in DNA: TGTGCCAGCAGCTTAGAAGGCAGGGCGGCTGGGGCCAACGTCCTGACTTTC.

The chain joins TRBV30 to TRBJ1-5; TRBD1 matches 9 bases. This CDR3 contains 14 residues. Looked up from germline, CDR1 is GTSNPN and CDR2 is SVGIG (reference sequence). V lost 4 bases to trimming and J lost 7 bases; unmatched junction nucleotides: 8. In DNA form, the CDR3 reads TGTGCCTGGAAACAACAGGGGGCAGGGCAGCCCCAGCATTTT. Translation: CAWKQQGAGQPQHF.

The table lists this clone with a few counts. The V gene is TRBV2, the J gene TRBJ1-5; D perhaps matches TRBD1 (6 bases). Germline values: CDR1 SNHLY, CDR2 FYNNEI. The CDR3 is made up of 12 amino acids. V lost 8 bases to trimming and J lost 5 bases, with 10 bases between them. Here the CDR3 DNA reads TGTGCCAGCGGGGGCGTTGATCAGCCCCAGCATTTT. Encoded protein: CASGGVDQPQHF. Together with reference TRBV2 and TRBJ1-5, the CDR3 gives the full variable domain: EPEVTQTPSHQVTQMGQEVILRCVPISNHLYFYWYRQILGQKVEFLVSFYNNEISEKSEIFDDQFSVERPDGSNFTLKIRSTKLEDSAMYFCASGGVDQPQHFGDGTRLSIL.

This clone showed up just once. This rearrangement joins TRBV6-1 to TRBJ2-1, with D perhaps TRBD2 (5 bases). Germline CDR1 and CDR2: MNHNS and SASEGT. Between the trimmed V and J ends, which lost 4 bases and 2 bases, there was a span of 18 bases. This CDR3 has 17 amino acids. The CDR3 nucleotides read TGTGCCAGCAGTGCCCCGACGAGGACTTCCCCCTACAATGAGCAGTTCTTC. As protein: CASSAPTRTSPYNEQFF.

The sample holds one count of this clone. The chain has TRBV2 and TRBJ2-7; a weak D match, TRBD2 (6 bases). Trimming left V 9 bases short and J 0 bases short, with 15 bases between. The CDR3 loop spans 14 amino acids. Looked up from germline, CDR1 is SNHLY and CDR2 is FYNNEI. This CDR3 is CASTVADSSYEQYF. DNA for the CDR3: TGTGCCAGTACTGTAGCGGACTCCTCCTACGAGCAGTACTTC.

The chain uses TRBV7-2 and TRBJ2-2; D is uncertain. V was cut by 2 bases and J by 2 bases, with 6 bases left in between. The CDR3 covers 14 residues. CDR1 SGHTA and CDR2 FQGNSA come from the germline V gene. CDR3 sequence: CASSLNRNTGELFF. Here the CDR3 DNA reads TGTGCCAGCAGCTTAAACAGAAACACCGGGGAGCTGTTTTTT.

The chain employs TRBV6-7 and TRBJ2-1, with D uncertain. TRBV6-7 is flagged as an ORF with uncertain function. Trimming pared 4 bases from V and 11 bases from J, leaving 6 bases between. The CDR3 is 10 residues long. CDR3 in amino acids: CASSLVQQFF. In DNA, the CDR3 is TGTGCCAGCAGTTTGGTGCAGCAGTTCTTC.

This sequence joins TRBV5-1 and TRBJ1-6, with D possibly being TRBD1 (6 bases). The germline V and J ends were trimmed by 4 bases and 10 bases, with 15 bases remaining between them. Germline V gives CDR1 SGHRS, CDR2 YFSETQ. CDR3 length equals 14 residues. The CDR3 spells CASSPLRGASPLHF. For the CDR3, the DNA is TGCGCCAGCAGCCCCCTCCGGGGGGCCTCACCCCTCCACTTT.

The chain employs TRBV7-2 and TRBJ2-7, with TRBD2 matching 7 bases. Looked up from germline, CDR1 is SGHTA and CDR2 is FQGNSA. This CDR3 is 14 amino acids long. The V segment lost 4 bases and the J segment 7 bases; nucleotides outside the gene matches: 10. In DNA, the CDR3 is TGTGCCAGCAGCTCCCGGGACTACCCTCGTGAGCAGTACTTC. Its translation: CASSSRDYPREQYF. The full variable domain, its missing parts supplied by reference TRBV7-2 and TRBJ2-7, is GAGVSQSPSNKVTEKGKDVELRCDPISGHTALYWYRQSLGQGLEFLIYFQGNSAPDKSGLPSDRFSAERTGGSVSTLTIQRTQQEDSAVYLCASSSRDYPREQYFGPGTRLTVT.

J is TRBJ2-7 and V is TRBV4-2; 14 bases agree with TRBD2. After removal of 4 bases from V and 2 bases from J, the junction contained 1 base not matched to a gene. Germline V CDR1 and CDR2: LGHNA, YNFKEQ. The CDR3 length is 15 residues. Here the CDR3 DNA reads TGTGCCAGCAGCCTGACTAGCGGGGGGGCCTACGAGCAGTACTTC. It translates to CASSLTSGGAYEQYF.

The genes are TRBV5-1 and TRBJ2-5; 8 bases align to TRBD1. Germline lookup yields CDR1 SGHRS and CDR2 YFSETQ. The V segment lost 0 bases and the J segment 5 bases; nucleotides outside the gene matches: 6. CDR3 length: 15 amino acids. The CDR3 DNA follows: TGCGCCAGCAGCTTGGGGGCAGGGGGCGCGGAGACCCAGTACTTC. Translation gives CASSLGAGGAETQYF.

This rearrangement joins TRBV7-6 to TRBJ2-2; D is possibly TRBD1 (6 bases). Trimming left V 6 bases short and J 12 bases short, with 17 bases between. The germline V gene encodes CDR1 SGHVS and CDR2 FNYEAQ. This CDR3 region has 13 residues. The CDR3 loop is CASSSLGQGKLFF. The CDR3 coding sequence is TGTGCCAGCAGTTCTCTGGGACAAGGCAAGCTGTTTTTT. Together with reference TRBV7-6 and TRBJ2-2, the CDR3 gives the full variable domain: GAGVSQSPRYKVTKRGQDVALRCDPISGHVSLYWYRQALGQGPEFLTYFNYEAQQDKSGLPNDRFSAERPEGSISTLTIQRTEQRDSAMYRCASSSLGQGKLFFGEGSRLTVL.

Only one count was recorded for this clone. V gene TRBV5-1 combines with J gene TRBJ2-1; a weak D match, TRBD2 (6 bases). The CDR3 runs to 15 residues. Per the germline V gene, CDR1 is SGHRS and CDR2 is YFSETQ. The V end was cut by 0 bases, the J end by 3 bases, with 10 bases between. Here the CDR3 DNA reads TGCGCCAGCAGCTTGGAGGGCGGGATCTACAATGAGCAGTTCTTC. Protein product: CASSLEGGIYNEQFF.

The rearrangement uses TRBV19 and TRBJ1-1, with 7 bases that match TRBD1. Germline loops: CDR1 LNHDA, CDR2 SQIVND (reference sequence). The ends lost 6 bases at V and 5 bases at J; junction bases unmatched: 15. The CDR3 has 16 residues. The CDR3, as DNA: TGTGCCAGTAGATCTCAAGCGGGACAGCCGAAAACTGAAGCTTTCTTT. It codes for CASRSQAGQPKTEAFF.